Shown below are 23 T cell receptor beta chains from a single sample sequenced in a study of T cells in women clearing cervical HPV infection. Generated by immunoSEQ multiplex PCR, the TCRdb table keeps only in-frame clones and is missing some. The sample holds roughly 20,000 clones. The specimen was blood buffy coat. These receptors came from a woman aged 18 to 75 with a cervical HPV16 infection that either progressed to CIN3+ or cleared (not recorded which).

Comments on this clone: Sequencing ends 3 residues short of the CDR3 end; the germline J gene provides the rest. The V and J genes are TRBV11-3 and TRBJ1-2; D unresolved. CDR1 and CDR2 (germline): SGHNT, YENEEA. The CDR3 contains 12 residues. The CDR3 is CASSLDTDTYTF. The part of the CDR3 DNA that was read is TGTGCCAGCAGCTTAGACACAGATACC.

Comment on this clone: From the germline J gene comes the end of the CDR3, since the read stops 3 residues before it. The chain has TRBV12-3 or TRBV12-4 and TRBJ2-5, with D possibly matching TRBD2 (6 bases). The CDR3 has 14 amino acids. Trimming shortened V by 2 bases and J by 5 bases, and 12 bases separated the two germline ends. CDR3 region: CASSLMRAGETQYF. Partial CDR3 DNA: TGTGCCAGCAGTTTAATGCGGGCGGGGGAGACC.

This CDR3 reads CASRRLADPFNEQFF. The part of the CDR3 DNA that was read is TGTGCCAGCAGACGACTAGCGGACCCGTTCAATGAG. The gene calls are TRBV11-2 and TRBJ2-1; TRBD2 agrees at 9 bases. The CDR3 end lies 3 residues beyond the end of the read and is filled in from the germline J gene. The CDR3 totals 15 residues. V was clipped by 6 bases and J by 6 bases; unmatched bases: 9. Germline values: CDR1 SGHAT, CDR2 FQNNGV. The full variable domain, rest sourced from reference TRBV11-2 and TRBJ2-1, is EAGVAQSPRYKIIEKRQSVAFWCNPISGHATLYWYQQILGQGPKLLIQFQNNGVVDDSQLPKDRFSAERLKGVDSTLKIQPAKLEDSAVYLCASRRLADPFNEQFFGPGTRLTVL.

Remarks on this clone: The CDR3 end falls 3 residues outside the read, so it is completed with the germline J gene. The chain recombines TRBV20-1 with TRBJ2-5; possible D gene TRBD1, 6 bases. Germline loops: CDR1 DFQATT, CDR2 SNEGSKA (reference sequence). Trimming shortened V by 6 bases and J by 2 bases, and 10 bases separated the two germline ends. The length of the CDR3 is 12 residues. The CDR3 sequence is CSARDMQETQYF. CDR3 DNA (partial): TGCAGTGCCCGGGACATGCAAGAGACC.

A remark on this clone: The DNA ends 3 residues before the CDR3 does, and the rest of the CDR3 is filled in from the germline J gene. This rearrangement joins TRBV2 to TRBJ2-4; maybe TRBD2 (7 bases). The CDR3 has 14 amino acids. Germline CDR1 SNHLY, CDR2 FYNNEI. Trimming took 4 bases from V and 7 from J, leaving 14 bases between them. Here the CDR3 reads CASSVPRGGNIQYF. Partial CDR3 DNA: TGTGCCAGCAGTGTACCCAGGGGAGGGAACATT.

Note on this clone: Sequencing ends 3 residues short of the CDR3 end; the germline J gene provides the rest. The gene calls are TRBV20-1 and TRBJ1-1; tentatively, D is TRBD1 (5 bases). This CDR3 spans 13 amino acids. Germline CDR1 is DFQATT and CDR2 is SNEGSKA (reference sequence). The CDR3 bases that were read are TGCAGTGCTAGTGGTGTGGGGGGGGAAGAA. Residues: CSASGVGGEE. The entire CDR3 protein is CSASGVGGEEAFF.

As regards this clone: Read sequence stops 3 residues before the CDR3 end, and the germline J gene provides the missing end. J is TRBJ1-1 and V is TRBV20-1; 7 bases align to TRBD1. CDR1 DFQATT and CDR2 SNEGSKA come from the germline V gene (reference sequence). The CDR3 runs 15 residues. J lost 0 bases, V lost 5 bases, and 9 bases had no gene match. CDR3 DNA, as far as it was read: TGCAGTGCTCCCCGAGAGGACAGGATGAACACTGAA. Protein sequence: CSAPREDRMNTE. The whole CDR3 is CSAPREDRMNTEAFF.

As regards this clone: The CDR3 goes on 3 residues after the read ends, and that part is filled in from the germline J gene. The chain recombines TRBV20-1 with TRBJ2-1, with 9 bases aligning to TRBD2. The CDR3 has 15 amino acids. J was trimmed by 8 bases and V by 5 bases; bases with no gene match: 13. CDR1 is DFQATT and CDR2 is SNEGSKA in the germline V gene (reference sequence). CDR3 sequence reads: CSAGGQRGARDEQFF. CDR3 bases read: TGCAGTGCTGGGGGCCAGCGGGGGGCCCGGGATGAG.

The CDR3 reads CASSRQTIYEQYF. CDR3 DNA, as far as it was read: TGTGCCAGCAGTCGACAGACGATCTACGAG. The chain carries TRBV6-4 and TRBJ2-7; D is possibly TRBD1 (5 bases). The CDR3 end lies 3 residues beyond the end of the read and is filled in from the germline J gene. The CDR3 contains 13 residues. V was trimmed by 5 bases and J by 3 bases, leaving 11 bases between them. Germline values: CDR1 MRHNA, CDR2 SNTAGT.

Worth noting for this clone: The read terminates 3 residues ahead of where the CDR3 ends, so the germline J gene completes it. The chain couples TRBV10-3 to TRBJ2-2, with D unclear. There are 14 residues in the CDR3. Trimming shortened V by 2 bases and J by 1 base, and 5 bases separated the two germline ends. Germline CDR1 is ENHRY and CDR2 is SYGVKD. Here the CDR3 reads CAISEKRNTGELFF. CDR3 DNA (partial): TGTGCCATCAGTGAGAAGCGGAACACCGGGGAG.

With respect to this clone: With the read ending 3 residues before the CDR3 end, the germline J gene is used to fill in that end. V gene TRBV2 combines with J gene TRBJ2-2; a possible D gene is TRBD1 (5 bases). This CDR3 contains 13 residues. Per germline, CDR1 SNHLY and CDR2 FYNNEI. CDR3 in amino acids: CASSETAPEKLFF. Partial CDR3 DNA: TGTGCCAGCAGTGAGACAGCGCCTGAAAAG.

Of note for this clone: Read data end 3 residues before the CDR3 end; the end is taken from the germline J gene. The rearrangement links TRBV4-1 to TRBJ2-7; D gene ambiguous. Germline V lookup: CDR1 MGHRA, CDR2 YSYEKL. This CDR3 has 15 amino acids. V was shortened by 0 bases and J by 2 bases, with 11 bases between the two germline ends. CDR3 protein: CASSQESGHTYEQYF. Incomplete CDR3 DNA: TGCGCCAGCAGCCAAGAGTCAGGCCATACCTACGAG.

About this clone: The read gets to within 3 residues of the CDR3 end, and the germline J gene fills in the rest. This rearrangement joins TRBV9 to TRBJ2-1; 12 nucleotides align to TRBD1. The CDR3 runs to 14 residues. With 7 bases clipped from V and 9 bases from J, the junction kept 8 bases outside the gene matches. Germline-derived CDR1 and CDR2 are SGDLS and YYNGEE. The CDR3 DNA, read in part, is TGTGCCAGCGGGGTGGGACAGGGGGCAAGTGAG. Protein sequence: CASGVGQGASE. The whole CDR3 protein is CASGVGQGASEQFF.

A word on this clone: The read stops 3 residues short of the end of the CDR3; the missing end is completed from the germline J gene. The rearrangement links TRBV18 to TRBJ1-2; tentatively, D is TRBD1 (5 bases). Germline-derived CDR1 and CDR2 are KGHSH and LQKENI. This CDR3 region has 14 residues. Trimming left V 0 bases short and J 2 bases short, with 7 bases between. This chain's CDR3 is CASSPPAGNYGYTF. The part of the CDR3 DNA that was read is TGTGCCAGCTCACCACCGGCAGGGAACTATGGC.

Comments on this clone: The CDR3 end lies 3 residues beyond the end of the read and is filled in from the germline J gene. The chain employs TRBV20-1 and TRBJ2-1; 11 nucleotides match TRBD2. The V gene end was trimmed by 3 bases and the J gene end by 2 bases; junction bases not matched to a gene: 3. The length of the CDR3 is 15 residues. Germline V gene data show CDR1 as DFQATT and CDR2 as SNEGSKA (reference sequence). The CDR3 bases that were read are TGCAGTGCTAGGGGACTAGCGGAACCCTACAATGAG. Amino acids: CSARGLAEPYNE. The full CDR3 protein is CSARGLAEPYNEQFF.

Of note for this clone: The CDR3 goes on 3 residues after the read ends, and that part is filled in from the germline J gene. The V and J genes are TRBV28 and TRBJ1-6; D remains unclear. The V gene's germline CDR1 is MDHEN and CDR2 SYDVKM. V was trimmed by 1 base and J by 8 bases, leaving 15 bases between them. This CDR3 spans 16 amino acids. The sequenced part of the CDR3 DNA is TGTGCCAGCAGTTTATCCTCCCTTAGCGGGGATTCACCC. This sequence encodes CASSLSSLSGDSP. The complete CDR3 protein is CASSLSSLSGDSPLHF.

On this clone: The read halts 3 residues ahead of the CDR3 end, with the missing end drawn from the germline J gene. The chain uses TRBV2 and TRBJ2-3, with 13 bases lining up with TRBD2. The V gene end was trimmed by 4 bases and the J gene end by 5 bases; junction bases not matched to a gene: 3. Per the germline V gene, CDR1 is SNHLY and CDR2 is FYNNEI. This CDR3 comprises 15 residues. The CDR3 region is CASSVLAGGQDTQYF. The part of the CDR3 DNA that was read is TGTGCCAGCAGTGTACTAGCGGGAGGGCAAGATACG.

Details on this clone: The read ends 3 residues shy of where the CDR3 ends; the end is completed using the germline J gene. V gene TRBV4-1 combines with J gene TRBJ2-7, with TRBD2 identical over 11 bases. Germline-derived CDR1 and CDR2 are MGHRA and YSYEKL. Unmatched junction bases numbered 1, after V lost 3 bases and J lost 3 bases. The CDR3 extends over 14 amino acids. CDR3 region: CASSHTSGGYEQYF. The CDR3 DNA, read in part, is TGCGCCAGCAGCCATACTAGCGGGGGCTACGAG.

Turning to this clone: The CDR3 is cut off 3 residues early in the read; its end comes from the germline J gene. The chain is built from TRBV2 and TRBJ2-1, with no clear D. The V gene's germline CDR1 is SNHLY and CDR2 FYNNEI. V shed 3 bases and J shed 0 bases, with 9 bases lying between them. The CDR3 spans 15 residues. The CDR3 loop is CASSEYTSSYNEQFF. The covered CDR3 bases are TGTGCCAGCAGTGAGTACACGAGCTCCTACAATGAG. Variable domain in full (rest from reference TRBV2 and TRBJ2-1): EPEVTQTPSHQVTQMGQEVILRCVPISNHLYFYWYRQILGQKVEFLVSFYNNEISEKSEIFDDQFSVERPDGSNFTLKIRSTKLEDSAMYFCASSEYTSSYNEQFFGPGTRLTVL.

The CDR3 reads CASSASTSGRHQETQYF. CDR3 bases read: TGTGCCAGCAGTGCGAGTACTAGCGGGAGGCACCAAGAGACG. This chain links TRBV2 with TRBJ2-3; TRBD2 matches at 12 bases. The CDR3 end is not reached by the read, which stops 3 residues before it; the germline J gene fills it in. There are 17 residues in the CDR3. Germline V gene sequence: CDR1 SNHLY, CDR2 FYNNEI.

This clone ranks as medium-sized (0.01 to 0.1%) in terms of frequency. The DNA read from the CDR3 is TGTGCCAGCAGCTTATGGGGGGCAACTAATGAAAAA. This sequence encodes CASSLWGATNEK. From start to end, the CDR3 is CASSLWGATNEKLFF. This chain links TRBV7-8 with TRBJ1-4; perhaps TRBD1 as D (5 bases). The read stops 3 residues short of the end of the CDR3; the missing end is completed from the germline J gene. The CDR3 covers 15 residues. Trimming stripped 2 bases from V and 0 bases from J, with 7 bases between. In germline, CDR1 is SGHVS, CDR2 FQNEAQ.

Incomplete CDR3 DNA: TGTGCCAGCAGCTTAGGGACACCAAGAAATGAG. It is translated as CASSLGTPRNE. The complete CDR3 sequence is CASSLGTPRNEQFF. The J gene is TRBJ2-1, the V gene TRBV7-9; D is perhaps TRBD1 (5 bases). Read coverage stops 3 residues before the CDR3 terminus; the germline J gene supplies the remainder. Trimming took off 1 base at V and 7 bases at J, with 11 bases between the two ends. Germline-derived CDR1 and CDR2 are SEHNR and FQNEAQ (reference sequence). This CDR3 is built from 14 residues.

A note on this clone: Read data end 3 residues before the CDR3 end; the end is taken from the germline J gene. The chain employs TRBV2 and TRBJ2-2, with TRBD1 identical over 8 bases. CDR3 size: 15 residues. Germline-derived CDR1 and CDR2 are SNHLY and FYNNEI. The CDR3 region is CASSDRQGSGSPLFF. The sequenced part of the CDR3 DNA is TGTGCCAGCAGTGACCGACAGGGGTCGGGGTCACCG.